This T cell receptor (beta chain) was observed in a study of blood T cell repertoires in COVID-19. During active infection, Seattle patients enrolled and were then monitored through disease. Repertoires were generated with immunoSEQ multiplex PCR, while TCRdb's copy carries only in-frame clones and drops some. The sample lists 200,000 to 250,000 clones; 82% were seen once. After removal of 3 bases from V and 5 bases from J, the junction contained 5 bases not matched to a gene. In germline, CDR1 is GTSNPN, CDR2 SVGIG (reference sequence). This CDR3 is built from 13 residues. This TCR was recovered from a woman older than 75 with COVID-19, enrolled during active disease. The rearrangement uses TRBV30 and TRBJ2-5; 8 nucleotides align to TRBD2. Sequencing was performed on peripheral blood. The CDR3 here is CAWSSGSSETQYF. The CDR3 DNA sequence: TGTGCCTGGAGCAGCGGGAGTTCTGAGACCCAGTACTTC.